These 27 T cell receptor beta chains were all obtained from the same sample, sequenced in a study of T cells expressing NK-cell markers. Reprocessing the 5' RACE reads, TCRdb reports a single entry for every CDR3 protein and omits DNA. The sample has 400,000 to 550,000 distinct CDR3 sequences. Sequencing was performed on blood T cells: a sorted CD56 or NKG2C T cell subset, CD4+ or CD8+ T cells, or bulk PBMC T cells (not recorded which). The receptors come from a woman between 18 and 70 years old in good health.

The chain uses TRBV29-1 and TRBJ2-3; lacking DNA, the TRBD1 call made by TCRdb goes unchecked. CDR3 length: 12 residues. Germline-derived CDR1 and CDR2 are SQVTM and ANQGSEA. Here the CDR3 reads CSGDGGSDTQYF.

The CDR3 spells CSARLVDEQYF. V gene TRBV20-1 combines with J gene TRBJ2-7. CDR1 DFQATT and CDR2 SNEGSKA come from the germline V gene (reference sequence). The CDR3 has 11 residues.

This chain connects TRBV6-1 to TRBJ2-6. CDR1 and CDR2 from the germline V gene are MNHNS and SASEGT. This CDR3 has 13 residues. CDR3 sequence reads: CASSTTGANVLTF.

The chain combines TRBV12-3 or TRBV12-4 with TRBJ1-1; without DNA, the TCRdb call of TRBD1 cannot be checked. CDR3 size: 14 residues. CDR3 amino acids: CASSLGGKGTEAFF.

This chain links TRBV14 with TRBJ2-7; the D call from TCRdb, TRBD1, cannot be confirmed without DNA. This CDR3 has 14 residues. Germline V gene lookup returns CDR1 SGHDN and CDR2 FVKESK. The CDR3 region is CASSQNRDPYEQYF.

The rearrangement links TRBV11-3 to TRBJ2-1; TCRdb's assignment of TRBD1 cannot be checked, as there is no DNA. CDR1 and CDR2 from the germline V gene are SGHNT and YENEEA. This CDR3 has 16 amino acids. The CDR3 is CASSSSRVLPINEQFF.

The rearrangement links TRBV9 to TRBJ1-1. Germline CDR1 reads SGDLS; CDR2 reads YYNGEE. This CDR3 spans 14 amino acids. This CDR3 reads CASSVDPAGTEAFF.

The chain employs TRBV4-3 and TRBJ2-1; TCRdb indicates TRBD1, and absent DNA this call remains unverified. Germline V gene lookup returns CDR1 LGHNA and CDR2 YSLEER. The CDR3 is 17 residues long. CDR3 protein: CASSPYPPGTGWDEQFF.

V and J are TRBV15 and TRBJ2-5; with no DNA, the TCRdb D assignment of TRBD2 cannot be verified. Per the germline V gene, CDR1 is LNHNV and CDR2 is YYDKDF (reference sequence). CDR3 length: 11 residues. The CDR3 region is CATSWAETQYF.

The chain has TRBV7-2 and TRBJ2-7. CDR1 SGHTA and CDR2 FQGNSA come from the germline V gene. The CDR3 has 13 residues. The CDR3: CASSFTTSSEQYF.

The CDR3 loop reads CASSFSIGAGANVLTF. The chain has TRBV27 and TRBJ2-6. The CDR3 totals 16 residues. The germline CDR1 and CDR2 sequences are MNHEY and SMNVEV (reference sequence).

V and J are TRBV7-6 and TRBJ2-5; as DNA is missing, the TRBD1 call by TCRdb cannot be tested. There are 15 residues in the CDR3. Looked up from germline, CDR1 is SGHVS and CDR2 is FNYEAQ. The CDR3 sequence: CARSLNPGAEETQYF.

The V gene is TRBV20-1, the J gene TRBJ1-1; the TCRdb call, TRBD1, lacks DNA for checking. The CDR3 has 13 amino acids. Looked up from germline, CDR1 is DFQATT and CDR2 is SNEGSKA (reference sequence). CDR3 residues: CSASRGRNTEAFF.

This chain links TRBV14 with TRBJ1-5. The CDR3 totals 14 residues. CDR1 and CDR2 (germline): SGHDN, FVKESK. This chain's CDR3 is CASSQDHVNQPQHF.

V usage is TRBV4-3 and J usage is TRBJ2-3; there is no DNA to check the TCRdb D call of TRBD2. The CDR3 is 18 residues long. Germline V lookup: CDR1 LGHNA, CDR2 YSLEER. The CDR3 here is CASSQVPGTSGVTDTQYF.

The chain carries TRBV19 and TRBJ2-2; TCRdb's D gene call, TRBD1, goes unchecked for lack of DNA. CDR1 LNHDA and CDR2 SQIVND come from the germline V gene (reference sequence). The CDR3 sequence is 17 residues long. The CDR3 reads CASSIQHLGQFTGELFF.

This chain connects TRBV29-1 to TRBJ2-5; checking the TCRdb D call of TRBD1 is not possible without DNA. The CDR3 sequence is 14 residues long. CDR1 is SQVTM, CDR2 ANQGSEA, per germline. The CDR3 loop is CSVVLPGGWETQYF.

The chain recombines TRBV7-2 with TRBJ2-1. The CDR3 extends over 14 amino acids. Germline V CDR1 and CDR2: SGHTA, FQGNSA. The CDR3: CASSLLATNNEQFF.

The rearrangement joins TRBV12-3 or TRBV12-4 to TRBJ2-2; TCRdb calls TRBD1, which cannot be checked without DNA. There are 15 residues in the CDR3. The CDR3 sequence is CASSFYGTVTGELFF.

The J gene is TRBJ2-1, the V gene TRBV10-3; there is no DNA to check the TCRdb D call of TRBD2. The CDR3 has 17 residues. Germline V gives CDR1 ENHRY, CDR2 SYGVKD. This CDR3 reads CAISESPTSGSGHEQFF.

The J gene is TRBJ2-3, the V gene TRBV2; TCRdb outputs TRBD1, but without DNA this stays unchecked. CDR1 and CDR2 from the germline V gene are SNHLY and FYNNEI. The CDR3 extends over 12 amino acids. CDR3 residues: CASNPGTDTQYF.

This chain links TRBV14 with TRBJ2-3. From germline, CDR1 is SGHDN and CDR2 FVKESK. This CDR3 spans 13 amino acids. This CDR3 is CASSQAFGDTQYF.

The CDR3 loop reads CATSDLSPGGRHEQFF. The chain carries TRBV24-1 and TRBJ2-1; no DNA is available, so the TRBD1 call from TCRdb remains unchecked. Germline loops: CDR1 KGHDR, CDR2 SFDVKD. The CDR3 sequence is 16 residues long.

The V call is TRBV5-1, the J call TRBJ2-7; TCRdb's D call of TRBD2 is untestable without DNA. CDR1 and CDR2 (germline): SGHRS, YFSETQ. This CDR3 contains 13 residues. The CDR3 sequence is CASSLGLADEQYF.

Here the CDR3 reads CSAHPRGVGEDTQYF. The J gene is TRBJ2-3, the V gene TRBV20-1; TCRdb picks TRBD1, but there is no DNA to check that call. The CDR3 sequence is 15 residues long. Germline CDR1 and CDR2: DFQATT and SNEGSKA (reference sequence).

The gene calls are TRBV20-1 and TRBJ1-5. The CDR3 spans 14 residues. Germline assignment: CDR1 DFQATT and CDR2 SNEGSKA (reference sequence). The CDR3: CSARDRGGGQPQHF.

The chain carries TRBV12-3 or TRBV12-4 and TRBJ2-1. The CDR3 totals 13 residues. The CDR3: CASTLSRLNEQFF.